The entry below gives a single T cell receptor beta chain sequence along with its context. Its cognate antigen is unknown. This sample stems from a study of blood T cells in healthy people across ages. Healthy Russian Caucasian donors spanned ages about 6 to 100 years. Per sample, extraction of total RNA gave at least 5 micrograms in every case. General observations from the study: PBMCs that were unsorted prevented a conclusive naive versus antigen-experienced comparison.

The authors ran a second PCR of 7 to 11 cycles using a sample-barcoded 5' primer and a J-beta primer mix. All cDNA molecules were each tagged by a template-switch adaptor with 12 random nucleotides. TCRdb recomputed calls from the 5' RACE reads with MiXCR, one row per CDR3 protein. The sample includes approximately 670,000 distinct CDR3 sequences, roughly two fifths of them seen just once. V was cut by 5 bases and J by 4 bases, with 13 bases left in between. This CDR3 has 14 residues. CDR1 and CDR2 (germline): MNHEY, SVGEGT. The rearrangement joins TRBV6-2 or TRBV6-3 to TRBJ2-3, with D unclear. Sequencing input: blood. The receptor comes from a man at least 80 years old in good health. Here the CDR3 DNA reads TGTGCCAGCAGTGTTCGGCCTGCAGCAGATACGCAGTATTTT. Its protein product is CASSVRPAADTQYF.